This T cell receptor beta chain was recovered during a study of CD8+CD57+ T cells in acquired aplastic anemia. Concerning this clonotype itself: Its antigen is as yet unknown.

Whoever was chosen for sequencing had shown CD8+CD57+ cell expansion by flow cytometry. Overall study results and limits: It was found that roughly 29 CD8+ CDR3 sequences were shared between patients and controls.

For CDR3 and TCR beta VDJ profiling, genomic DNA was the template used. TCRdb used MiXCR to reprocess the reads, holding one entry per CDR3 protein. The repertoire holds under 200,000 distinct CDR3 sequences, with around 47% as singletons. The material sequenced was sorted CD4+, CD8+, or CD8+CD57+ T cells (not recorded which) from PBMCs. The TCR was taken from a human donor with aplastic anemia.

The CDR3 here is CAGGTYEQYF. The CDR3 coding sequence is TGTGCCGGGGGTACCTACGAGCAGTACTTC. The V and J genes are TRBV30 and TRBJ2-7; D is perhaps TRBD1 or TRBD2 (5 bases each). V dropped 8 bases and J dropped 2 bases, with 7 bases sitting between them. Looked up from germline, CDR1 is GTSNPN and CDR2 is SVGIG (reference sequence). CDR3 length equals 10 residues.